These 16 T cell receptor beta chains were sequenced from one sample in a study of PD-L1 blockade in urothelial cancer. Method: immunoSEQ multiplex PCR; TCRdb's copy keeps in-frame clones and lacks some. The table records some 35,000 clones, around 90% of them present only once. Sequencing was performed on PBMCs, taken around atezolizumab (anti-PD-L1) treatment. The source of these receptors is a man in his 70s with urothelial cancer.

CDR3 amino acids: CASSLAAAGWETQYF. The CDR3 DNA follows: TGTGCCAGCAGTTTAGCGGCAGCTGGTTGGGAGACCCAGTACTTC. V is TRBV6-1 and J is TRBJ2-5; a weak D match, TRBD2 (6 bases). Per the germline V gene, CDR1 is MNHNS and CDR2 is SASEGT. Trimming removed 5 bases at V and 5 bases at J, with 18 bases between. This CDR3 spans 15 amino acids.

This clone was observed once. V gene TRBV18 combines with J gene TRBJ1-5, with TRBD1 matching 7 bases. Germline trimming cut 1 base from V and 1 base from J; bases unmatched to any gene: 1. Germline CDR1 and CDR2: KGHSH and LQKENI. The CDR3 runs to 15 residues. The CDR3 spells CASSPLGQSNQPQHF. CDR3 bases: TGTGCCAGCTCACCACTGGGACAGAGCAATCAGCCCCAGCATTTT.

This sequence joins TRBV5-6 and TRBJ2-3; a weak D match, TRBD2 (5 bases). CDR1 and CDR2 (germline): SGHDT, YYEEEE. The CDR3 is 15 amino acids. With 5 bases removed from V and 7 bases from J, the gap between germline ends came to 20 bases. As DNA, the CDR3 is TGTGCCAGCAGACGAGAGGTAGCGCCCACGTATACGCAGTATTTT. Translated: CASRREVAPTYTQYF.

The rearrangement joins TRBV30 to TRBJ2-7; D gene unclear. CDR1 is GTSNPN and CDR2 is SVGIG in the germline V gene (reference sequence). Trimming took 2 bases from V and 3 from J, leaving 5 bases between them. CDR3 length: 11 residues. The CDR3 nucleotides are TGTGCCTGGAGTCTAAACTACGAGCAGTACTTC. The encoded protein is CAWSLNYEQYF.

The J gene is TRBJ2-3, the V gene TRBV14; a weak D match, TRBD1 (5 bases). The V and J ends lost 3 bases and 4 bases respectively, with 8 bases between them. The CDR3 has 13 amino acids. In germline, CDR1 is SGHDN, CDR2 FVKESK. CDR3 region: CASSQPGPDTQYF. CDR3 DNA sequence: TGTGCCAGCAGCCAGCCAGGGCCAGATACGCAGTATTTT.

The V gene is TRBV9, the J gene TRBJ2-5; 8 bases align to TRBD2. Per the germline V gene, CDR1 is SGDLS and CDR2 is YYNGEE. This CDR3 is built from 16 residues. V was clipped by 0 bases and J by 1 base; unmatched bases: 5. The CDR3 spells CASSVGSREGQETQYF. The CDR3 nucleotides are TGTGCCAGCAGCGTAGGTTCACGGGAGGGCCAAGAGACCCAGTACTTC.

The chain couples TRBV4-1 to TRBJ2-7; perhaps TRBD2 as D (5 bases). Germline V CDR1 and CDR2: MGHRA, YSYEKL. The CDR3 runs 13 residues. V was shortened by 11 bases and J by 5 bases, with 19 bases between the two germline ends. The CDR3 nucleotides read TGCGCCTCCTCCACGGGATCATCCCACGAGCAGTACTTC. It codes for CASSTGSSHEQYF.

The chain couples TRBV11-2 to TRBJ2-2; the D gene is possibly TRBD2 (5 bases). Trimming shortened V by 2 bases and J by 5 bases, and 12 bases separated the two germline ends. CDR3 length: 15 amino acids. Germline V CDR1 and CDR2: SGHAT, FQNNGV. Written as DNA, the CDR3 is TGTGCCAGCAGCTTACGAGGTAGAGGGACCGGGGAGCTGTTTTTT. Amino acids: CASSLRGRGTGELFF.

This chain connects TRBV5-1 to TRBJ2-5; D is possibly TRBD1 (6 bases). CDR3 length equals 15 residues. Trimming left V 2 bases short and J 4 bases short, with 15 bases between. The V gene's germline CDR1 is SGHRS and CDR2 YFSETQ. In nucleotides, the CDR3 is TGCGCCAGCAGCTTCAAACAGGGTGGCGGAGAGACCCAGTACTTC. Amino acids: CASSFKQGGGETQYF.

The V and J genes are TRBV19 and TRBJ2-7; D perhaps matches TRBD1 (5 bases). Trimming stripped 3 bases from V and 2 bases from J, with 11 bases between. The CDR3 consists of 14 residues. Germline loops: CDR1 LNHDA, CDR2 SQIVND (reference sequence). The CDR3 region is CASSMKAGPYEQYF. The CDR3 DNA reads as TGTGCCAGTAGTATGAAAGCAGGGCCCTACGAGCAGTACTTC.

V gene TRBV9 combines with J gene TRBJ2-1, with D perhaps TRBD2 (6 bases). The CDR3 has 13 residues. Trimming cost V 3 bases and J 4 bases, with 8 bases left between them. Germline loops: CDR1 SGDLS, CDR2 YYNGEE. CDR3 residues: CASSGRGYNEQFF. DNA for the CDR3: TGTGCCAGCAGCGGGCGGGGATACAATGAGCAGTTCTTC.

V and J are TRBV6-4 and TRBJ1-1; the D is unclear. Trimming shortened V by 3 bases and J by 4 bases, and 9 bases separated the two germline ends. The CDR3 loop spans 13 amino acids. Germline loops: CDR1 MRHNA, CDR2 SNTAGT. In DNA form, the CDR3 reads TGTGCCAGCAGTGAGACACGGGGCACTGAAGCTTTCTTT. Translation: CASSETRGTEAFF.

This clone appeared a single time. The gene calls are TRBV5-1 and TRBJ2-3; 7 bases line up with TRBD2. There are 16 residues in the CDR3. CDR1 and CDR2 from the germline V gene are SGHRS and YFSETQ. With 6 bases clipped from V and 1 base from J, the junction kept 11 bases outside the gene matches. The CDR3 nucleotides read TGCGCCAGCACCCCAGCAGGACTAGTTGGCACAGATACGCAGTATTTT. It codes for CASTPAGLVGTDTQYF.

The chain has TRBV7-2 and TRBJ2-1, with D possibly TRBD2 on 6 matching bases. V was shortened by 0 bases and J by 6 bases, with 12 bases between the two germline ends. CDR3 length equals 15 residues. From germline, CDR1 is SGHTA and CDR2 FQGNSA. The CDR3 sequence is CASSLAWRESNEQFF. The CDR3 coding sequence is TGTGCCAGCAGCTTAGCTTGGCGGGAAAGCAATGAGCAGTTCTTC.

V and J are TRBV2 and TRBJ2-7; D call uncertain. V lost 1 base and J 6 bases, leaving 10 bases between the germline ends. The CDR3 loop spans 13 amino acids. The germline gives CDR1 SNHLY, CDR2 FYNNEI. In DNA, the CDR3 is TGTGCCAGCAGTGAAGTTATGAGGCGCGAGCAGTACTTC. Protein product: CASSEVMRREQYF.

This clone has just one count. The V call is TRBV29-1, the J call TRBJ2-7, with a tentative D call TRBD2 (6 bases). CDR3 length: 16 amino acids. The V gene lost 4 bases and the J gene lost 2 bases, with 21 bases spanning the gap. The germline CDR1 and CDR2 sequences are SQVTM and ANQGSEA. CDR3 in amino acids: CSVVLPEPGLAYEQYF. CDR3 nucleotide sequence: TGCAGCGTTGTACTCCCTGAGCCGGGACTCGCCTACGAGCAGTACTTC.